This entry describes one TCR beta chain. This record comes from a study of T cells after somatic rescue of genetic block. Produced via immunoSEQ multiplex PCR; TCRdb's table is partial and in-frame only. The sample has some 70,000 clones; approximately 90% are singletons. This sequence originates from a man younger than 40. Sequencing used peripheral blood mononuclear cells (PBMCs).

The CDR3 bases are TGTGCCAGCAGTGAAGCGCAAGGCTGGCACGAGCAGTACTTC. Translated, it gives CASSEAQGWHEQYF. This chain links TRBV2 with TRBJ2-7; D not certain. CDR1 and CDR2 (germline): SNHLY, FYNNEI. This CDR3 is built from 14 residues. Trimming stripped 0 bases from V and 5 bases from J, with 11 bases between. Variable domain in full (rest from reference TRBV2 and TRBJ2-7): EPEVTQTPSHQVTQMGQEVILRCVPISNHLYFYWYRQILGQKVEFLVSFYNNEISEKSEIFDDQFSVERPDGSNFTLKIRSTKLEDSAMYFCASSEAQGWHEQYFGPGTRLTVT.